This T cell receptor beta chain stems from a study of response to subunit inactivated influenza vaccine listed by TCRdb under 2018. As for the study more broadly: To follow how T cells responded to a trivalent subunit inactivated influenza vaccine, the researchers relied on deep quantitative profiling of the T cell receptor repertoire.

The library was prepared using RT-PCR. This sample was sequenced with an Illumina HiSeq 2500. TCRdb ran its own pipeline on the public reads, namely fastp trimming at Q25 and MiXCR clone calling, and kept in-frame beta chains. Identical CDR3 protein sequences are pooled into one entry, listed with their most common genes and DNA. Within this sample are 550,000 to 800,000 distinct CDR3 sequences, with approximately 15% of them counted one time only. Of the sample, less than 7% falls within the top ten clones. Study-level results and caveats: The authors suggested that each seasonal influenza vaccination may recruit only a limited number of new T cells.

This clonotype has only a few counts. Its antigen specificity is not known. No much larger clone exists at a distance of one base, and base qualities are not known. As encoded in the germline V gene (reference sequence), CDR1 is SGHKS while CDR2 is YYEKEE. The germline ends are 6 bases apart after V is trimmed by 2 bases and J by 4 bases. The CDR3 has 13 amino acids, counting the end cysteine and phenylalanine. The read is trimmed to its CDR3 DNA, 39 bases read in frame from base 1. The specimen comprised PBMCs from blood, sampled around two weeks before vaccination. This sequence was found in a man aged 45 to 65 who received an inactivated influenza vaccine. Donor details come from another sample of the same person, matched by shared clones. Rearrangement joined TRBV5-5 to TRBJ2-2; no D gene is confidently identified. The nucleotide sequence is given as TGTGCCAGCAGCTTTGATCCCACCGGGGAGCTGTTTTTT. Its protein is CASSFDPTGELFF.